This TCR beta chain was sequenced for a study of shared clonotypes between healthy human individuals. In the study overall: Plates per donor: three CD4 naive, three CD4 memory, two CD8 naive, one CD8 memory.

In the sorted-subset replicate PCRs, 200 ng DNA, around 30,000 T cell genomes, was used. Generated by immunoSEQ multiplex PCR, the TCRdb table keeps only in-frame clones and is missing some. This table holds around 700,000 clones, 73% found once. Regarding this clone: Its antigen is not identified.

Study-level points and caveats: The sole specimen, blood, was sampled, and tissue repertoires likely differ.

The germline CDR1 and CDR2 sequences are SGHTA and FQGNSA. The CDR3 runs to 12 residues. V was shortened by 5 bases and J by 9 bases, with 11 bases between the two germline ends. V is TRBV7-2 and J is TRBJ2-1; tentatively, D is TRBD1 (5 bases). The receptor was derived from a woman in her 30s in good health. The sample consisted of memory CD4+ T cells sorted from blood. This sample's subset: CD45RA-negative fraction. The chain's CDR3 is CASSAQGFEQFF. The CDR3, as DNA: TGTGCCAGCAGCGCCCAGGGATTTGAGCAGTTCTTC.